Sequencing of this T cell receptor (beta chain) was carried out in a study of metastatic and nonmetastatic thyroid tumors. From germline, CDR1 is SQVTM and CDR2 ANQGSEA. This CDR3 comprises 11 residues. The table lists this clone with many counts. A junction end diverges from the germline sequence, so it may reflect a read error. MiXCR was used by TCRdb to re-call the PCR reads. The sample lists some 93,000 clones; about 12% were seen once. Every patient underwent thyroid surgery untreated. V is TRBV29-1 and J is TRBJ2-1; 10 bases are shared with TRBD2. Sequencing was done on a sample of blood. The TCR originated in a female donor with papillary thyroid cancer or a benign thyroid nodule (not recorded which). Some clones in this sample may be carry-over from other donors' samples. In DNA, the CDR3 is TGCAGCGTTGAAAGAGGTAGCGGGAGGTTTTTC. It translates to CSVERGSGRFF.